The clone carrying this T cell receptor (beta chain) was picked up a small number of times. Trimming left V 0 bases short and J 2 bases short, with 18 bases between. The CDR3 sequence is 17 residues long. Per the germline V gene, CDR1 is SGHNT and CDR2 is YYREEE (reference sequence). Followed over time, Seattle patients had been enrolled while infection was active. Original handling: Nucleated cell counts were estimated from reference gene primer amplification. Data came from immunoSEQ multiplex PCR; TCRdb stores just in-frame clones and leaves some out. The V and J calls and clone size were taken over from that table, and D and trimming were inferred from the DNA. The sample lists nearly 70,000 clones, nearly 90% occurring once. These data are taken from a study of blood T cell repertoires in COVID-19. Study-wide context: Sources were T cells, B-cell-depleted T cells, or PBMCs; the material itself was cDNA or gDNA.

This clonotype was sampled from a woman in her forties or fifties with COVID-19, enrolled during active disease. The chain joins TRBV5-4 to TRBJ2-7; weak D call: TRBD1 (6 bases). Sequenced: peripheral blood. This CDR3 reads CASSLDGTSLFTYEQYF. The CDR3 bases are TGTGCCAGCAGCTTGGATGGGACATCCTTGTTTACCTACGAGCAGTACTTC. Full variable domain (rest looked up from reference TRBV5-4 and TRBJ2-7): ETGVTQSPTHLIKTRGQQVTLRCSSQSGHNTVSWYQQALGQGPQFIFQYYREEENGRGNFPPRFSGLQFPNYSSELNVNALELDDSALYLCASSLDGTSLFTYEQYFGPGTRLTVT.